This paragraph reports one TCR beta chain. Its target is not known. These data originate in a study of blood T cells in healthy people across ages. Points from the study as a whole: Researchers deemed the diversity estimates from one million T cells underestimates. What prevented conclusive comparison of naive and antigen-experienced cells was that PBMCs were unsorted.

A second PCR, run for about 7 to 11 cycles, used a sample-barcoded 5' primer plus a J-beta primer mix. Tags on each cDNA molecule came from a template-switch adaptor with 12 random nucleotides. TCRdb independently ran MiXCR on the 5' RACE reads; one entry per CDR3 protein. The sample lists 650,000 to 1,000,000 distinct CDR3 sequences; roughly 40% were seen once. The sequenced material came from blood. The clonotype comes from a man younger than 30 in good health.

The chain's CDR3 is CASSLLQSGGTETQYF. CDR3 sequence (DNA): TGTGCCAGCAGTCTTCTACAATCAGGGGGTACGGAGACCCAGTACTTC. The V call is TRBV28, the J call TRBJ2-5; 7 bases align to TRBD1. V lost 5 bases, J lost 5 bases, and 14 bases stayed unmatched. The germline V gene encodes CDR1 MDHEN and CDR2 SYDVKM. The CDR3 has 16 residues.